This TCR beta chain was obtained from a study of cytomegalovirus exposure and HLA in healthy donors. General observations from the study: Subsequent analysis of the approximately 120 validation repertoires found a tendency for first-cohort TCR clusters to co-occur. The authors listed around 150 TCR beta chains as cytomegalovirus-associated. Most TCR sequences were uncommon, yet certain public TCRs appeared in many donors.

In the case of this clone: Its cognate antigen is unknown.

Only in-frame clones appear in the TCRdb table, and some are missing; sequencing was by immunoSEQ multiplex PCR. The sample has about 50,000 clones, 93% seen once. The CDR3 is 17 residues long. With 2 bases clipped from V and 9 bases from J, the junction kept 15 bases outside the gene matches. Germline CDR1 reads LGHNA; CDR2 reads YSLEER. The validation cohort, a group of 90 to 150 subjects, included the donors and was separate from the approximately 650-subject first cohort. The gene calls are TRBV4-3 and TRBJ2-1, with TRBD1 matching 8 bases. This sequence was found in a woman aged 18-29 years in good health and CMV-seropositive. The sequencing sample was made of PBMCs. In DNA form, the CDR3 reads TGCGCCAGCAGCCAAAGCGTAAACAGGGGGTTCCTTGGTGAGCAGTTCTTC. Translation: CASSQSVNRGFLGEQFF.